A selection of T cell receptor beta chains follows, all from one sample in a study of blood T cell repertoires in COVID-19. Here immunoSEQ multiplex PCR was the method, and the copy in TCRdb shows in-frame clones only, minus some. The profile covers more than 100,000 clones, with 89% appearing a single time and approximately 17% taken by the ten largest. Sample: peripheral blood. These receptors originate from a woman of 80 years or more in a cohort sampled during active COVID-19. Each CDR3 is given with its conserved first and last residue. D genes are given only for firm matches. The size of a clone is reported for some rows only, either as once, few or many, or as a class for expanded clones.

>-|TRBJ1-3|-|TRBV7-2
CASSLDISSGNTIYF
TGTGCCAGCAGCTTGGACATCAGCTCTGGAAACACCATATATTTT
>TRBD1|TRBJ1-2|once|TRBV4-1
CASSNGQDIYGYTF
TGCGCCAGCAGCAACGGACAGGACATCTATGGCTACACCTTC
>-|TRBJ1-1|-|TRBV12-5
CASGLELGGRGHTEAFF
TGTGCTAGTGGTTTGGAACTGGGCGGCAGGGGTCACACTGAAGCTTTCTTT
>-|TRBJ2-5|-|TRBV11-2
CASSPGGLETQYF
TGTGCCAGCAGCCCCGGGGGGCTGGAGACCCAGTACTTC
>-|TRBJ1-2|-|TRBV6-5
CASSYSAGRSGYTF
TGTGCCAGCAGTTACTCTGCAGGGCGAAGTGGCTACACCTTC
>-|TRBJ2-1|-|TRBV10-3
CANGRGSYNEQFF
TGTGCCAACGGGAGAGGGTCCTACAATGAGCAGTTCTTC
>-|TRBJ2-4|once|TRBV19
CASSKQAIGEKNIQYF
TGTGCCAGTAGCAAACAGGCCATTGGGGAAAAAAACATTCAGTACTTC
>TRBD2|TRBJ2-3|-|TRBV5-1
CASSLAGVGTDTQYF
TGCGCCAGCAGCTTAGCGGGAGTAGGTACAGATACGCAGTATTTT
>TRBD1|TRBJ1-2|-|TRBV6-1
CASSEGQNYGYTF
TGTGCCAGCAGTGAGGGACAGAACTATGGCTACACCTTC
>TRBD1|TRBJ2-7|-|TRBV2
CASRPRDRGILALYEQYF
TGTGCCAGCAGGCCCCGGGACAGGGGAATTCTCGCGCTTTACGAGCAGTACTTC
>TRBD1|TRBJ2-1|-|TRBV5-1
CASSLGQGTDEQFF
TGCGCCAGCAGCTTAGGACAGGGCACGGATGAGCAGTTCTTC
>-|TRBJ2-5|few|TRBV24-1
CATSSRGNQETQYF
TGTGCCACCAGTAGTAGGGGCAACCAAGAGACCCAGTACTTC
>-|TRBJ2-1|-|TRBV9
CASSVTARGYNEQFF
TGTGCCAGCAGCGTAACGGCCAGGGGCTACAATGAGCAGTTCTTC
>-|TRBJ2-5|-|TRBV6-2/TRBV6-3
CASRRPGERQETQYF
TGTGCCAGCCGCCGACCGGGAGAGAGGCAAGAGACCCAGTACTTC
>TRBD1|TRBJ2-7|-|TRBV18
CASSPPTGVYEQYF
TGTGCCAGCTCACCACCCACAGGGGTGTACGAGCAGTACTTC
>-|TRBJ2-7|-|TRBV6-5
CASRNGGTSSYEQYF
TGTGCCAGCCGTAATGGCGGGACGAGCTCCTACGAGCAGTACTTC